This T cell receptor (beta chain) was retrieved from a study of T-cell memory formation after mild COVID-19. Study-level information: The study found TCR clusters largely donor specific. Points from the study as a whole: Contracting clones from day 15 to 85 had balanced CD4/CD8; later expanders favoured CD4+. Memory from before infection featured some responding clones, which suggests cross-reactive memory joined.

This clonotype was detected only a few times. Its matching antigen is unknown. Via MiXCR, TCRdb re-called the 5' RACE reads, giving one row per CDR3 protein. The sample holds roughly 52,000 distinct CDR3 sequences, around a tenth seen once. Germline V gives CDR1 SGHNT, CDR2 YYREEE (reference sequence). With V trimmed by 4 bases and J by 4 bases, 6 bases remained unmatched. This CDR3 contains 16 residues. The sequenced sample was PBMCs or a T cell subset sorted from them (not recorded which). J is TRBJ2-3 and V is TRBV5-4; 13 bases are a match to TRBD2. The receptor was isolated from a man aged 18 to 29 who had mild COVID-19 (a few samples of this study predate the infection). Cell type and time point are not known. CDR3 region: CASSLPGTSGADTQYF. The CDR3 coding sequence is TGTGCCAGCAGCCTACCCGGGACTAGCGGGGCAGATACGCAGTATTTT.